The present T cell receptor beta chain was sequenced within a study of metastatic and nonmetastatic thyroid tumors. Study details: The authors compared repertoires across blood and tumor or nodule tissue from malignant and benign thyroid patients.

On this clone: With a much larger clone just one base away, this may be a read error.

TCRdb reanalyzed the PCR reads via MiXCR. The repertoire holds about 20,000 clones, with roughly 15% as singletons. The V gene's germline CDR1 is SQVTM and CDR2 ANQGSEA. This CDR3 spans 12 amino acids. No treatment of any kind had been given to any patient before thyroid surgery. This receptor was taken from a female donor with papillary thyroid cancer or a benign thyroid nodule (not recorded which). Some clones in this sample may be carry-over from other donors' samples. Sequencing was done on a sample of tumor tissue. The chain combines TRBV29-1 with TRBJ1-3, with D unclear. CDR3 loop: CSFESAGNTIYF. The CDR3 DNA sequence: TGCAGCTTTGAGTCTGCTGGAAACACCATATATTTT.